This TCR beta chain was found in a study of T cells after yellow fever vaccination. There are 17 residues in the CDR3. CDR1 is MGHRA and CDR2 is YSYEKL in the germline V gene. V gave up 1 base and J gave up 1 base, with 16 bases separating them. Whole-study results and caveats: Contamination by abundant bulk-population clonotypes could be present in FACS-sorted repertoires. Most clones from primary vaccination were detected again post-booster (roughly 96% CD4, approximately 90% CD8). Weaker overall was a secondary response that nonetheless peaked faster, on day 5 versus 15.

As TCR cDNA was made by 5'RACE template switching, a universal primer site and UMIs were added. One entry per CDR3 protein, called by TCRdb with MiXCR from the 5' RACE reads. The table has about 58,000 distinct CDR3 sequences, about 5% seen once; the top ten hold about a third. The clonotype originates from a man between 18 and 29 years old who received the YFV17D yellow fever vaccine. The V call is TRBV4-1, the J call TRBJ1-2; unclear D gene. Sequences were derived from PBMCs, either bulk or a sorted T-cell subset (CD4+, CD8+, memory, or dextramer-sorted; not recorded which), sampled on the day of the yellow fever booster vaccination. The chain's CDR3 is CASSQGALAGSNYGYTF. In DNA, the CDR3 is TGCGCCAGCAGCCAAGGGGCCCTAGCAGGCAGTAACTATGGCTACACCTTC.